The 29 T cell receptor beta chains presented below share a single source sample, sequenced in a study of cytomegalovirus exposure and HLA in healthy donors. The PCR used 60 Vbeta and 13 Jbeta primers. Profiling relied on immunoSEQ multiplex PCR, and the TCRdb table lists in-frame clones only, not all of them. The table shows about 120,000 clones, with around 79% occurring only once. Sequencing used PBMCs. The receptors were gathered from a woman under 40 in good health and CMV-seropositive.

This clone was observed a few times. The rearrangement joins TRBV5-1 to TRBJ2-2, with D tentatively TRBD1 (6 bases). The V end was cut by 3 bases, the J end by 5 bases, with 11 bases between. The CDR3 totals 14 residues. The germline gives CDR1 SGHRS, CDR2 YFSETQ. The CDR3 nucleotides read TGCGCCAGCAGCTATAAGACAGGAACCGGGGAGCTGTTTTTT. It codes for CASSYKTGTGELFF.

The V gene is TRBV4-2, the J gene TRBJ1-2, with 9 bases matching TRBD1. The CDR3 has 15 amino acids. CDR1 LGHNA and CDR2 YNFKEQ come from the germline V gene. Losses at the gene ends were 3 bases for V and 6 bases for J; bases not matched to a gene: 8. In DNA form, the CDR3 reads TGTGCCAGCAGCCATCCGGGACAGGGAGTAAATGGCTACACCTTC. Encoded protein: CASSHPGQGVNGYTF.

The V gene is TRBV20-1, the J gene TRBJ1-2, with 8 bases aligning to TRBD1. This CDR3 region has 11 residues. Per the germline V gene, CDR1 is DFQATT and CDR2 is SNEGSKA (reference sequence). Unmatched junction bases numbered 6, after V lost 6 bases and J lost 9 bases. The CDR3 here is CSALDRASYTF. The DNA for the CDR3 is TGCAGTGCGCTGGACAGGGCTAGCTACACCTTC.

This clone was seen a single time. This chain joins TRBV4-1 and TRBJ1-1, with 7 bases that match TRBD1. The junction had 6 bases not matched to a gene; V was cut back by 1 base and J by 4 bases. Germline CDR1 MGHRA, CDR2 YSYEKL. The CDR3 is 15 residues long. In DNA form, the CDR3 reads TGCGCCAGCAGCCAAGTGCAGGGGGTGGGCACTGAAGCTTTCTTT. Translating gives CASSQVQGVGTEAFF.

The chain is built from TRBV2 and TRBJ1-2; no clear D gene. The CDR3 spans 13 residues. V was clipped by 0 bases and J by 4 bases, with 6 bases between them. CDR1 and CDR2 (germline): SNHLY, FYNNEI. The DNA of the CDR3 is TGTGCCAGCAGTGAAGCAGACATCTATGGCTACACCTTC. Encoded protein: CASSEADIYGYTF.

The V call is TRBV5-1, the J call TRBJ2-7, with TRBD1 matching over 7 bases. J gave up 5 bases and V 0 bases, and 8 bases lay outside the gene matches. The germline gives CDR1 SGHRS, CDR2 YFSETQ. CDR3 size: 15 residues. The CDR3 DNA sequence: TGCGCCAGCAGCTTGGAGGGCTATACAGGGGACGAGCAGTACTTC. Translating gives CASSLEGYTGDEQYF. Using reference TRBV5-1 and TRBJ2-7 for the parts outside the CDR3, the full variable domain is KAGVTQTPRYLIKTRGQQVTLSCSPISGHRSVSWYQQTPGQGLQFLFEYFSETQRNKGNFPGRFSGRQFSNSRSEMNVSTLELGDSALYLCASSLEGYTGDEQYFGPGTRLTVT.

The chain recombines TRBV21-1 with TRBJ2-7; TRBD2 reflects the table's D call only, with no check against the DNA. TRBV21-1 is an annotated pseudogene. The CDR3 covers 18 residues. The CDR3 region has the DNA TGTGCCAGCAGCCCCCTAGGCGGCCCCGGGACTAGCCTGTACGAGCAGTACTTC. It specifies CASSPLGGPGTSLYEQYF.

This sequence joins TRBV7-2 and TRBJ2-7; D call uncertain. CDR1 SGHTA and CDR2 FQGNSA come from the germline V gene. CDR3 length: 12 residues. V lost 0 bases and J lost 4, with 4 bases in between. This CDR3 is CASSLARYEQYF. DNA of the CDR3: TGTGCCAGCAGCTTAGCTCGGTACGAGCAGTACTTC.

This chain joins TRBV6-1 and TRBJ1-2, with TRBD1 matching 10 bases. The length of the CDR3 is 15 residues. From germline, CDR1 is MNHNS and CDR2 SASEGT. V gave up 5 bases and J gave up 4 bases; unmatched junction bases: 7. CDR3 residues: CASSFVDRGFYGYTF. The CDR3 coding sequence is TGTGCCAGCAGTTTCGTGGACAGGGGGTTCTATGGCTACACCTTC.

This rearrangement joins TRBV4-3 to TRBJ2-1, with 10 bases matching TRBD2. Germline V gene lookup returns CDR1 LGHNA and CDR2 YSLEER. The V gene end was trimmed by 0 bases and the J gene end by 4 bases; junction bases not matched to a gene: 9. The CDR3 spans 18 residues. CDR3 nucleotide sequence: TGCGCCAGCAGCCAAGATTGGGGGCTAGCGGGGGCTTACAATGAGCAGTTCTTC. Its translation: CASSQDWGLAGAYNEQFF.

This rearrangement joins TRBV6-6 to TRBJ1-2; D unclear. The V end lost 6 bases, the J end lost 0 bases, and 5 bases lay between the germline ends. CDR1 is MNHNY, CDR2 SVGAGI, per germline (reference sequence). The CDR3 contains 12 residues. CDR3 in DNA: TGTGCCAGCAGCCAATCTAACTATGGCTACACCTTC. Residues: CASSQSNYGYTF.

Concerning this clone itself: Within the sample, other DNA sequences also encode this same CDR3. This rearrangement joins TRBV4-1 to TRBJ1-1, with D tentatively TRBD1 (5 bases). The CDR3 totals 16 residues. The ends were cut back, 1 base at V and 0 bases at J, with 12 bases in the middle. Germline V gene sequence: CDR1 MGHRA, CDR2 YSYEKL. This CDR3 reads CASSQGQGRMNTEAFF. Written as DNA, the CDR3 is TGCGCCAGCAGCCAAGGCCAGGGTCGGATGAACACTGAAGCTTTCTTT.

The chain uses TRBV11-2 and TRBJ2-7, with a tentative D call TRBD1 (5 bases). The length of the CDR3 is 13 residues. Trimming pared 5 bases from V and 1 base from J, leaving 9 bases between. Germline V lookup: CDR1 SGHAT, CDR2 FQNNGV. This CDR3 reads CASSPRQSYEQYF. Here the CDR3 DNA reads TGTGCCAGCAGCCCGCGACAGTCCTACGAGCAGTACTTC.

V usage is TRBV7-6 and J usage is TRBJ2-3; D is perhaps TRBD2 (5 bases). There are 15 residues in the CDR3. V lost 5 bases, J lost 0 bases, and 12 bases lay in between. The V gene's germline CDR1 is SGHVS and CDR2 FNYEAQ. The CDR3 sequence: CASSLTAGSTDTQYF. CDR3 DNA sequence: TGTGCCAGCAGCCTCACGGCGGGCAGCACAGATACGCAGTATTTT.

V gene TRBV6-1 combines with J gene TRBJ1-5, with 11 bases identical to TRBD1. Germline V gene data show CDR1 as MNHNS and CDR2 as SASEGT. The CDR3 has 14 residues. Trimming took 6 bases from V and 6 from J; bases not matched to a gene: 4. The CDR3 DNA follows: TGTGCCAGCAGCGTGGGACAGGGGGGTCAGCCCCAGCATTTT. Protein: CASSVGQGGQPQHF.

This chain joins TRBV7-3 and TRBJ2-3; TRBD2 matches at 9 bases. The CDR3 consists of 16 residues. CDR1 SGHTA and CDR2 FQGTGA come from the germline V gene. The trim removed 2 bases at V and 3 bases at J, leaving 6 bases unmatched. CDR3 in amino acids: CASSLGRGGQTDTQYF. The DNA of the CDR3 is TGTGCCAGCAGCTTAGGGCGGGGGGGGCAGACAGATACGCAGTATTTT.

V and J are TRBV7-9 and TRBJ1-6; D ambiguous. The CDR3 contains 13 residues. Per the germline V gene, CDR1 is SEHNR and CDR2 is FQNEAQ (reference sequence). The V gene lost 6 bases and the J gene lost 5 bases, with 8 bases spanning the gap. The CDR3 DNA reads TGTGCCAGCAGAACCCAGGATAATTCACCCCTCCACTTT. It is translated as CASRTQDNSPLHF.

The V call is TRBV5-1, the J call TRBJ1-5; the D gene is possibly TRBD1 (5 bases). The CDR3 is 16 amino acids. Trimming removed 0 bases from V and 1 base from J, with 11 bases in between. Germline V CDR1 and CDR2: SGHRS, YFSETQ. The CDR3 sequence: CASSLEGGASNQPQHF. CDR3 nucleotide sequence: TGCGCCAGCAGCTTGGAGGGCGGGGCAAGCAATCAGCCCCAGCATTTT.

The rearrangement uses TRBV5-1 and TRBJ2-2, with 7 bases fitting TRBD1. Germline assignment: CDR1 SGHRS and CDR2 YFSETQ. J lost 8 bases, V lost 10 bases, and 20 bases had no gene match. This CDR3 comprises 16 residues. The DNA of the CDR3 is TGCGCCTCCCAGTCGGGACAGTACCTCGCCGGGGGGGAGCTGTTTTTT. Its translation: CASQSGQYLAGGELFF.

The V and J genes are TRBV5-4 and TRBJ2-6; TRBD1 matches at 7 bases. CDR1 and CDR2 from the germline V gene are SGHNT and YYREEE (reference sequence). V shed 4 bases, J shed 4 bases, and the junction held 5 bases outside the gene matches. The CDR3 extends over 15 amino acids. CDR3 sequence reads: CASSATGAGANVLTF. CDR3 DNA sequence: TGTGCCAGCAGCGCCACAGGGGCCGGGGCCAACGTCCTGACTTTC.

This clone has a single count. The chain uses TRBV2 and TRBJ2-3; 7 nucleotides align to TRBD2. The length of the CDR3 is 14 residues. Germline CDR1 reads SNHLY; CDR2 reads FYNNEI. V shed 11 bases, J shed 2 bases, and the junction held 10 bases outside the gene matches. The CDR3 bases are TGTGCCGGGGGGAGAGGGACTAACACAGATACGCAGTATTTT. Its translation is CAGGRGTNTDTQYF.

A single count supports this clone. One junction end does not reproduce the germline sequence, and a read error may be involved. The genes are TRBV7-9 and TRBJ1-2, with D perhaps TRBD1 (5 bases). The CDR3 covers 13 residues. The germline V gene encodes CDR1 SEHNR and CDR2 FQNEAQ (reference sequence). CDR3 amino acids: CSSSLGGGYGYTF. The CDR3 coding sequence is TGTTCCAGCAGCTTGGGGGGTGGCTATGGCTACACCTTC.

Here the CDR3 DNA reads TGTGCCAGCAGCGGACAGGGGTTCAGGAATACGCAGTATTTT. Protein: CASSGQGFRNTQYF. The rearrangement joins TRBV6-5 to TRBJ2-3; 9 positions agree with TRBD1. The V gene's germline CDR1 is MNHEY and CDR2 SVGAGI. The V gene end was trimmed by 6 bases and the J gene end by 7 bases; junction bases not matched to a gene: 8. The CDR3 loop spans 14 amino acids.

CDR3 residues: CASSQRDRGQETQYF. For the CDR3, the DNA is TGTGCCAGCAGCCAACGGGACAGGGGACAAGAGACCCAGTACTTC. The chain links TRBV4-2 to TRBJ2-5, with 10 bases fitting TRBD1. V was pared by 2 bases and J by 2 bases, with 2 bases of the junction left unmatched. Germline values: CDR1 LGHNA, CDR2 YNFKEQ. The CDR3 contains 15 residues.

The gene calls are TRBV6-1 and TRBJ2-7; tentatively, D is TRBD2 (5 bases). The CDR3 has 14 residues. V shed 7 bases and J shed 0 bases, with 13 bases lying between them. Germline V gene sequence: CDR1 MNHNS, CDR2 SASEGT. In DNA, the CDR3 is TGTGCCAGCAAACCGGCTACTAGCTCCTACGAGCAGTACTTC. Its translation is CASKPATSSYEQYF.

This chain uses TRBV10-3 with TRBJ2-1; 10 nucleotides align to TRBD1. The CDR3 consists of 13 residues. The junction had 4 bases not matched to a gene; V was cut back by 6 bases and J by 8 bases. From germline, CDR1 is ENHRY and CDR2 SYGVKD. The CDR3 bases are TGTGCCATCAGCCGACAGGGGGCTCATGAGCAGTTCTTC. The encoded protein is CAISRQGAHEQFF.

On this clone: This sample includes further DNA sequences coding for the same CDR3. The CDR3 nucleotides are TGTGCCAGCAGCGTAACGGCTAATGGCGGGGGGTTGGAGACCCAGTACTTC. Its protein is CASSVTANGGGLETQYF. The chain recombines TRBV9 with TRBJ2-5, with 8 bases lining up with TRBD2. This CDR3 is 17 amino acids long. The germline V gene encodes CDR1 SGDLS and CDR2 YYNGEE. V shed 1 base, J shed 5 bases, and the junction held 13 bases outside the gene matches.

This chain uses TRBV7-9 with TRBJ2-7; TRBD2 is a possible D gene (6 bases). Trimming took 0 bases from V and 2 from J, leaving 11 bases between them. Germline V gene data show CDR1 as SEHNR and CDR2 as FQNEAQ (reference sequence). The CDR3 extends over 15 amino acids. CDR3 residues: CASSLAGGLAYEQYF. The CDR3 nucleotides read TGTGCCAGCAGCTTAGCCGGGGGTCTGGCCTACGAGCAGTACTTC. Full variable domain (remainder filled in from reference TRBV7-9 and TRBJ2-7): DTGVSQNPRHKITKRGQNVTFRCDPISEHNRLYWYRQTLGQGPEFLTYFQNEAQLEKSRLLSDRFSAERPKGSFSTLEIQRTEQGDSAMYLCASSLAGGLAYEQYFGPGTRLTVT.

V and J are TRBV6-1 and TRBJ1-6, with no clear D. Looked up from germline, CDR1 is MNHNS and CDR2 is SASEGT. There are 12 residues in the CDR3. V lost 8 bases, J lost 7 bases, and 9 bases lay in between. The CDR3 is CASVLGNSPLHF. The DNA of the CDR3 is TGTGCCAGCGTTTTGGGCAATTCACCCCTCCACTTT.